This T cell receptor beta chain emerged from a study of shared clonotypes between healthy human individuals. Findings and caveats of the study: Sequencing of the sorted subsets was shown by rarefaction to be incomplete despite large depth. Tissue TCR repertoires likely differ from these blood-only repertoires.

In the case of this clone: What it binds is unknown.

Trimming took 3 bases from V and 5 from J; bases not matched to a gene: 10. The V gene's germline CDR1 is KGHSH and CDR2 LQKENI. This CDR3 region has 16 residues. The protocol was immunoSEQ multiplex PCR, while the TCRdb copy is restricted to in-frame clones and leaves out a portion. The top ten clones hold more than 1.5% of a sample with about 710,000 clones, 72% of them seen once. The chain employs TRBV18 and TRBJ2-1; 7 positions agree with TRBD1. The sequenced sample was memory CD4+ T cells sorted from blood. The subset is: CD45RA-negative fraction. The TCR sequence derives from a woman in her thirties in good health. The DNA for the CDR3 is TGTGCCAGCTCACCTAGACAGGGTGGTGGAAACAATGAGCAGTTCTTC. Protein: CASSPRQGGGNNEQFF.